This T cell receptor (beta chain) was observed in a study of blood T cell repertoires in COVID-19 (dated by TCRdb to the early 2020s). A note on the overall study: Samples covering the acute and convalescent phases of COVID-19 were provided by collaborators in the United States, Italy and Spain. The material from the prospective study consisted of cDNA or gDNA derived from T cells, B-cell-depleted T cells, or PBMCs. Sample metadata almost always included a de-identified subject ID, COVID-19 status, age in years and sex. The dataset comprised deeply sampled blood TCRbeta repertoires from subjects exposed to, actively infected with, or recovered from COVID-19. The repertoires were made available in a free public database intended to serve as a resource for research on the immune response to SARS-CoV-2. Where available, HLA class I and class II types were taken from metadata supplied by the sample provider and were not determined by assay-based typing. Samples were obtained from the ongoing ImmuneRACE study (first 160 participants) and from 950 to 1,500 subjects provided by 6 global collaborators.

Study-level results and caveats: How much clinical and demographic metadata was included differed by source and by participant, and the metadata was provided uncurated.

Participants in the prospective study were aged 18 to 89 years, lived in 20 to 25 United States geographic areas, and enrolled through a virtual design. In the prospective study, participants were assigned to cohorts based on the clinical history participants reported in a screening survey and a study questionnaire. In the prospective study, mobile phlebotomists collected whole blood, serum and a nasopharyngeal or oropharyngeal swab from each participant. Participants in the prospective study had the option to provide additional blood draws and questionnaires over an approximately 2-month period. Before DNA extraction, prospective study blood samples were shipped either frozen or at room temperature. From the cysteine through the phenylalanine, the CDR3 covers 15 amino acids. Kept here is only the CDR3 DNA, which spans 45 bases and is read in frame from base 1. Relative to germline, V is missing 2 bases and J is missing 4 bases, with 2 bases of the junction outside any gene match. Per the germline V gene, KGHDR is the CDR1 and SFDVKD is the CDR2.

The immunoSEQ Assay, a bias-controlled multiplex PCR, was used to amplify TCRbeta CDR3 regions from genomic DNA. The study's own analysis went as follows. The number of nucleated cells in each sample was estimated from the amplification of reference gene primers within the assay. To quantify the absolute abundance of each unique TCRbeta CDR3 rearrangement, sequence reads were collapsed and filtered. For each sample, productive Simpson clonality was calculated as the square root of Simpson's diversity index across productive rearrangements. Entries here come from immuneACCESS through TCRdb and include only in-frame sequences with V and J called. Some clones fail to appear in such tables; in the studies checked, an unresolved V gene covers under half of the shortfall, and the cause of the remainder is unknown. The V and J calls and clone size come from that table; D and trimming were worked out from the DNA. Present in this sample are approximately 220,000 clones, around 86% of which were seen just once. The top ten clonotypes cover 3.5% to 4.5% of the sample.

To note about this clone: The clone's antigen remains unknown. No quality values exist for individual bases; no much larger clone is one base distant.

This clonotype originated in a middle-aged woman with acute COVID-19. This chain is built from TRBV24-1 and TRBJ2-5, with 11 central nucleotides matching TRBD2. The sequenced material came from PBMCs or T cells enriched from blood (not recorded which). The DNA reads as follows: TGTGCCACCAGTGATTCCGGGACTAGCGGAGAGACCCAGTACTTC. It encodes CATSDSGTSGETQYF.